The rows below give T cell receptor beta chains drawn from one sample of a study of lymphopenia after photon versus proton radiotherapy. Measured with immunoSEQ multiplex PCR; TCRdb has only the in-frame clones, and not every one. The sample consists of tens of thousands of clones, approximately 87% of them appearing once. This material consisted of peripheral blood, taken from a patient treated with proton-based radiotherapy. The receptor source for this set is a man of 80 years or more with esophageal cancer. The CDR3 runs from the conserved cysteine through the conserved F or W. The D gene is left open where the match is weak. Not every row has a clone size; where given, it reads once, few, many or a size class.

abundance,v_gene,j_gene,d_gene,CDR3aa,CDR3nt
NA,TRBV13,TRBJ1-1,NA,CASSLGLIEAFF,TGTGCCAGCAGCTTAGGCCTTATCGAAGCTTTCTTT
once,TRBV6-1,TRBJ2-5,NA,CASSEGRVAGAPFGETQYF,TGTGCCAGCAGTGAAGGAAGAGTGGCGGGGGCGCCGTTTGGGGAGACCCAGTACTTC
once,TRBV19,TRBJ2-7,TRBD1,CASRQGPTGYYEQYF,TGTGCCAGTCGACAGGGACCCACGGGCTACTACGAGCAGTACTTC
NA,TRBV14,TRBJ2-5,NA,CASSQGAQETQYF,TGTGCCAGCAGCCAAGGGGCACAAGAGACCCAGTACTTC
NA,TRBV18,TRBJ2-7,TRBD1,CASSQGDSSYEQYF,TGTGCCAGCTCTCAGGGGGACAGCTCCTACGAGCAGTACTTC
NA,TRBV13,TRBJ2-1,NA,CASSPGRNNEQFF,TGTGCCAGCAGCCCGGGACGAAACAATGAGCAGTTCTTC
NA,TRBV11-2,TRBJ2-7,NA,CATQSWGGRGEQYF,TGTGCCACCCAAAGCTGGGGGGGCCGAGGCGAGCAGTACTTC
NA,TRBV25-1,TRBJ2-7,NA,CASSEVDSRYEQYF,TGTGCCAGCAGTGAGGTGGACAGCCGCTACGAGCAGTACTTC
NA,TRBV2,TRBJ2-7,NA,CASIQTSSAYEQYF,TGTGCCAGCATACAAACTAGCTCTGCCTACGAGCAGTACTTC
once,TRBV14,TRBJ2-7,TRBD2,CASSQLLGLAGAEQYF,TGTGCCAGCAGCCAATTGCTCGGACTAGCGGGAGCCGAGCAGTACTTC
NA,TRBV27,TRBJ1-4,NA,CASSLSSGGNEKLFF,TGTGCCAGCAGTTTATCGTCCGGGGGTAATGAAAAACTGTTTTTT
NA,TRBV27,TRBJ2-7,NA,CASSSANRDPEIF,TGTGCCAGCAGTTCTGCTAATCGGGACCCCGAGATCTTC
NA,TRBV19,TRBJ1-5,NA,CASSPRSGTGNQPQHF,TGTGCCAGTAGTCCGCGAAGCGGGACTGGCAATCAGCCCCAGCATTTT
NA,TRBV4-1,TRBJ2-7,NA,CASKGRSYEQYF,TGCGCCAGCAAAGGGAGGTCCTACGAGCAGTACTTC
few,TRBV27,TRBJ1-5,NA,CASGGGWEQPQHF,TGTGCCTCGGGGGGAGGATGGGAACAGCCCCAGCATTTT
NA,TRBV6-4,TRBJ1-6,NA,CASSDSRSGAPLHF,TGTGCCAGCAGTGACTCGAGGTCAGGGGCCCCCCTCCACTTT
NA,TRBV4-1,TRBJ1-2,NA,CASSQGTGIYGYTF,TGCGCCAGCAGCCAAGGGACGGGAATCTATGGCTACACCTTC
NA,TRBV27,TRBJ1-3,TRBD1,CASSLGQGIGNTIYF,TGTGCCAGCAGTTTAGGACAGGGGATCGGAAACACCATATATTTT
NA,TRBV27,TRBJ2-1,NA,CASSPRQTSSYNEQFF,TGTGCCAGCAGCCCCCGGCAGACTAGCTCCTACAATGAGCAGTTCTTC
NA,TRBV18,TRBJ1-5,TRBD1,CASRGTGAHNQPQHF,TGTGCCAGCCGAGGGACAGGGGCTCACAATCAGCCCCAGCATTTT
NA,TRBV4-1,TRBJ1-2,NA,CASSHRGGADGYTF,TGCGCCAGCAGCCACCGAGGAGGGGCTGATGGCTACACCTTC
medium-sized,TRBV27,TRBJ1-6,NA,CASGDLNSPLHF,TGTGCCAGCGGAGACCTAAATTCACCCCTCCACTTT
once,TRBV29-1,TRBJ2-1,TRBD2,CSATRTSMNEQFF,TGCAGCGCTACACGGACTAGCATGAATGAGCAGTTCTTC